The 11 T cell receptor beta chains below all came from one sample that was sequenced in a study of blood T cell repertoires in COVID-19. Profiling relied on immunoSEQ multiplex PCR, and the TCRdb table lists in-frame clones only, not all of them. This repertoire shows about 130,000 clones, roughly four fifths found once; its top ten account for approximately 20%. Sequenced material: PBMCs or T cells enriched from blood (not recorded which). The source is a man aged 25 to 45 who had recovered from COVID-19.

This chain uses TRBV4-1 with TRBJ1-1, with 8 bases matching TRBD1. Germline V gene lookup returns CDR1 MGHRA and CDR2 YSYEKL. The CDR3 is 14 residues long. V shed 5 bases, J shed 0 bases, and the junction held 2 bases outside the gene matches. The DNA of the CDR3 is TGCGCCAGCAGCAAGACAGGGGTGAACACTGAAGCTTTCTTT. It encodes CASSKTGVNTEAFF.

The gene calls are TRBV15 and TRBJ2-7; D possibly corresponds to TRBD1 (6 bases). Per the germline V gene, CDR1 is LNHNV and CDR2 is YYDKDF (reference sequence). CDR3 length: 13 residues. V lost 5 bases and J lost 3, with 11 bases in between. CDR3 bases: TGTGCCACCAGCGGAGGACAGAACTACGAGCAGTACTTC. This gives the protein CATSGGQNYEQYF.

V usage is TRBV4-1 and J usage is TRBJ2-1; no firm D call. Germline CDR1 reads MGHRA; CDR2 reads YSYEKL. The V and J ends lost 1 base and 4 bases respectively, with 8 bases between them. The CDR3 loop spans 14 amino acids. CDR3 nucleotide sequence: TGCGCCAGCAGCCAAGTGGGCATATACAATGAGCAGTTCTTC. This codes for CASSQVGIYNEQFF.

The chain combines TRBV6-4 with TRBJ1-3; the D is unclear. V was shortened by 2 bases and J by 2 bases, with 7 bases between the two germline ends. CDR3 length equals 14 residues. The V gene's germline CDR1 is MRHNA and CDR2 SNTAGT. The CDR3 protein is CASSDAQAGNTIYF. The CDR3 DNA is TGTGCCAGCAGTGACGCCCAGGCTGGAAACACCATATATTTT.

The genes are TRBV12-2 and TRBJ2-7; the D segment call TRBD1 is taken from the table without a DNA check. TRBV12-2 is designated a pseudogene. CDR3 length equals 16 residues. The CDR3 region is CASRTNSSGTGGKQYV. Here the CDR3 DNA reads TGTGCAAGTCGCACTAACTCTTCCGGGACAGGGGGCAAGCAGTACGTC.

The rearrangement joins TRBV25-1 to TRBJ2-3, with unresolved D. V was trimmed by 3 bases and J by 2 bases, leaving 6 bases between them. Germline assignment: CDR1 MGHDK and CDR2 SYGVNS. The CDR3 has 13 residues. This CDR3 reads CASSDSFTDTQYF. CDR3 nucleotide sequence: TGTGCCAGCAGTGACTCCTTCACAGATACGCAGTATTTT.

The table lists this clone with a count of one. The V call is TRBV28, the J call TRBJ1-4; 9 bases line up with TRBD1. Germline V gene lookup returns CDR1 MDHEN and CDR2 SYDVKM. This CDR3 has 18 amino acids. J lost 3 bases, V lost 5 bases, and 13 bases had no gene match. The CDR3 sequence is CASSPPGQGTLANEKLFF. CDR3 coding DNA: TGTGCCAGCAGTCCACCGGGACAGGGTACTCTTGCTAATGAAAAACTGTTTTTT. The full variable domain, rest sourced from reference TRBV28 and TRBJ1-4, is DVKVTQSSRYLVKRTGEKVFLECVQDMDHENMFWYRQDPGLGLRLIYFSYDVKMKEKGDIPEGYSVSREKKERFSLILESASTNQTSMYLCASSPPGQGTLANEKLFFGSGTQLSVL.

V and J are TRBV6-2 or TRBV6-3 and TRBJ2-7; D is possibly TRBD2 (6 bases). The CDR3 sequence is 11 residues long. From germline, CDR1 is MNHEY and CDR2 SVGEGT. The V gene lost 4 bases and the J gene lost 12 bases, with 13 bases spanning the gap. The CDR3 region has the DNA TGTGCCAGCAGTTGGGGGGATTTACTGTACTTC. Protein product: CASSWGDLLYF.

The J gene is TRBJ1-6, the V gene TRBV27; 8 bases line up with TRBD1. J was trimmed by 10 bases and V by 3 bases; bases with no gene match: 11. This CDR3 is 16 amino acids long. CDR1 is MNHEY and CDR2 is SMNVEV in the germline V gene (reference sequence). Written as DNA, the CDR3 is TGTGCCAGCAGTTTTGAGGCAGGGGGCCCTTGGTCACCCCTCCACTTT. It is translated as CASSFEAGGPWSPLHF.

V is TRBV5-1 and J is TRBJ1-5; possible D gene TRBD1, 6 bases. The CDR3 runs 15 residues. Germline V gene sequence: CDR1 SGHRS, CDR2 YFSETQ. V was clipped by 0 bases and J by 2 bases, with 9 bases between them. This chain's CDR3 is CASSLGGRGNQPQHF. The CDR3 bases are TGCGCCAGCAGCTTGGGGGGGCGAGGCAATCAGCCCCAGCATTTT.

This clone turned up a few times. This chain links TRBV9 with TRBJ1-6; a weak D match, TRBD1 (5 bases). This CDR3 region has 14 residues. Trimming shortened V by 4 bases and J by 6 bases, and 11 bases separated the two germline ends. Per the germline V gene, CDR1 is SGDLS and CDR2 is YYNGEE. DNA of the CDR3: TGTGCCAGCAGCCCAGACAGCTTTAATTCACCCCTCCACTTT. Residues: CASSPDSFNSPLHF.